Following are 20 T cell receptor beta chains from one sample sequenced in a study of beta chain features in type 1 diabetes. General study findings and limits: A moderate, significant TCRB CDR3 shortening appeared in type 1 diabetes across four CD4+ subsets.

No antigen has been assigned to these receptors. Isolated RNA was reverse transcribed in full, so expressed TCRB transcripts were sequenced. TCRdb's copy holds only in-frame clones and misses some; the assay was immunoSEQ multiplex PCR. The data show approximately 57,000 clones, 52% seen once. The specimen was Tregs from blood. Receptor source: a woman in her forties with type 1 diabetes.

The DNA for the CDR3 is TGTGCCAGCAGTCTGGGACAGAACTATGGCTACACCTTC. The encoded protein is CASSLGQNYGYTF. The chain links TRBV6-5 to TRBJ1-2; 7 nucleotides line up with TRBD1. The trim removed 5 bases at V and 2 bases at J, leaving 2 bases unmatched. Germline V gene lookup returns CDR1 MNHEY and CDR2 SVGAGI. There are 13 residues in the CDR3.

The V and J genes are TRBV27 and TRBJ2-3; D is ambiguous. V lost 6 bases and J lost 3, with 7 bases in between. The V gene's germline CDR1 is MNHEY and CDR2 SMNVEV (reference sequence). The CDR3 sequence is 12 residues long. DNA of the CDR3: TGTGCCAGCAGGGCCTTTACAGATACGCAGTATTTT. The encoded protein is CASRAFTDTQYF.

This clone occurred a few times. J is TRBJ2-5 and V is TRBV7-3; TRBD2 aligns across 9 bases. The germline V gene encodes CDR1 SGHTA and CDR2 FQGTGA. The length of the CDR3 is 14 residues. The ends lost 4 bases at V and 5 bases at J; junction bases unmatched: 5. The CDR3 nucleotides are TGTGCCAGCAGCTCTGCGGGGGGGCGGGAGACCCAGTACTTC. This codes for CASSSAGGRETQYF.

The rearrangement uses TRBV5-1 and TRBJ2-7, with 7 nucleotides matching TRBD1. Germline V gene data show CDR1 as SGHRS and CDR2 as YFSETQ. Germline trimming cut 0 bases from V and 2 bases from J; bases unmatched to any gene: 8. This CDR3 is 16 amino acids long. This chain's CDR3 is CASSLAPGTATYEQYF. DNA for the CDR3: TGCGCCAGCAGCTTGGCCCCGGGGACAGCCACCTACGAGCAGTACTTC.

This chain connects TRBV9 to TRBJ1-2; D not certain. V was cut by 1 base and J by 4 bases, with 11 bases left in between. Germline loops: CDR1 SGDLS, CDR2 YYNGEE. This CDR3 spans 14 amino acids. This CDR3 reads CASSVLSGSYGYTF. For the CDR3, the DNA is TGTGCCAGCAGCGTATTAAGTGGGAGCTATGGCTACACCTTC.

DNA for the CDR3: TGTGCCAGCTCACCGGAGACAGACACTGAAGCTTTCTTT. Its protein product is CASSPETDTEAFF. The chain links TRBV18 to TRBJ1-1, with D possibly being TRBD1 (5 bases). Germline-derived CDR1 and CDR2 are KGHSH and LQKENI. The germline V and J ends were trimmed by 3 bases and 3 bases, with 8 bases remaining between them. The CDR3 length is 13 residues.

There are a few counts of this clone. The CDR3 sequence is CASSGRPGTQYF. In DNA, the CDR3 is TGTGCCAGCAGTGGAAGGCCGGGGACCCAGTACTTC. This chain uses TRBV2 with TRBJ2-5; no firm D call. Germline V gene lookup returns CDR1 SNHLY and CDR2 FYNNEI. The CDR3 is 12 amino acids. The V and J ends lost 4 bases and 7 bases respectively, with 10 bases between them.

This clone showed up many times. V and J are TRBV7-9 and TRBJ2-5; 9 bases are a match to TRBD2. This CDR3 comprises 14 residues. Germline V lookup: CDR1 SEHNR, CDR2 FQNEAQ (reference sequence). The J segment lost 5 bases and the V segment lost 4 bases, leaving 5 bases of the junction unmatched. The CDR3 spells CASSSRTSVETQYF. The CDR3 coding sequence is TGTGCCAGCAGCTCTCGGACTAGCGTGGAGACCCAGTACTTC.

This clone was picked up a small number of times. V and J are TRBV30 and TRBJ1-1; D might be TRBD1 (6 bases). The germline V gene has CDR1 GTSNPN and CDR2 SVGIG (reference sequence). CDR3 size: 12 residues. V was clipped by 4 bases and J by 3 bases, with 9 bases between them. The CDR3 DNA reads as TGTGCCTGGACACAGGGCCACACTGAAGCTTTCTTT. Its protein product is CAWTQGHTEAFF.

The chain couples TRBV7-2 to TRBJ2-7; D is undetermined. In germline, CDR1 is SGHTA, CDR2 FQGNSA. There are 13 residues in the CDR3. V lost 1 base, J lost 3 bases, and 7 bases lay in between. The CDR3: CASSLVPFYEQYF. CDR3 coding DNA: TGTGCCAGCAGCTTAGTCCCATTCTACGAGCAGTACTTC.

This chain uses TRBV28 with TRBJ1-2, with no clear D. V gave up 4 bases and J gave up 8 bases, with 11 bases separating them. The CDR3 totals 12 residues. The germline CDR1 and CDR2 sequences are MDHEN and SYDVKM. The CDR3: CASSSGRGGYTF. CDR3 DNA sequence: TGTGCCAGCAGTTCCGGCCGGGGAGGCTACACCTTC.

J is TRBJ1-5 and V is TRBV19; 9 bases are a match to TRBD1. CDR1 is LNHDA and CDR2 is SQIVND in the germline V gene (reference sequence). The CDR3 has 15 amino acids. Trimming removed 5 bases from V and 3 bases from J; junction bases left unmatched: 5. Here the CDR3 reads CASSVQGADNQPQHF. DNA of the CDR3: TGTGCCAGTAGTGTACAGGGGGCCGACAATCAGCCCCAGCATTTT.

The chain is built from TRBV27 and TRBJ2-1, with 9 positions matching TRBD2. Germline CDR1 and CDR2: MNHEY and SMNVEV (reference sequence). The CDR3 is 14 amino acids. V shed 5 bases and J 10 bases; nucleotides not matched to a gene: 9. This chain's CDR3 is CASSRLAAYGEQFF. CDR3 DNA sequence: TGTGCCAGCAGTAGACTAGCGGCCTACGGAGAGCAGTTCTTC.

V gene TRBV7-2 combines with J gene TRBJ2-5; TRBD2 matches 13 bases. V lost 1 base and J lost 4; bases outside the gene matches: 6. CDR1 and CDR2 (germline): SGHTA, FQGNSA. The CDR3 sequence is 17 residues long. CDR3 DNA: TGTGCCAGCAGCTTAGGTGGGGGACTAGCGGGATCAGAGACCCAGTACTTC. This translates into CASSLGGGLAGSETQYF.

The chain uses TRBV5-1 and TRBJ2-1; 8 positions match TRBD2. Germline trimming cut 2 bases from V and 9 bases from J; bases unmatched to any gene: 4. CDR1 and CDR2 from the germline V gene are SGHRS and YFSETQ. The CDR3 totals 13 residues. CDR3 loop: CASSLRLAIEQFF. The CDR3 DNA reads TGCGCCAGCAGCTTAAGACTAGCGATTGAGCAGTTCTTC.

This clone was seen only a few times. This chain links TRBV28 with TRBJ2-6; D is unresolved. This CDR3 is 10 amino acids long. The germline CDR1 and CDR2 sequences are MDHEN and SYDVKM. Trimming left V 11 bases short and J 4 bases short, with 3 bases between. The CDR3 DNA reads TGTGCCTCGGGGGCCAACGTCCTGACTTTC. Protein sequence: CASGANVLTF.

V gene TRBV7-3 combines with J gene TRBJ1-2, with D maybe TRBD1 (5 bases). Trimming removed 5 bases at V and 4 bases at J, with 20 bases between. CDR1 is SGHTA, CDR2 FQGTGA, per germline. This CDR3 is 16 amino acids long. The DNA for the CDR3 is TGTGCCAGCAGCCCGTCAGGGCTCACACCCTCCTATGGCTACACCTTC. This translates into CASSPSGLTPSYGYTF.

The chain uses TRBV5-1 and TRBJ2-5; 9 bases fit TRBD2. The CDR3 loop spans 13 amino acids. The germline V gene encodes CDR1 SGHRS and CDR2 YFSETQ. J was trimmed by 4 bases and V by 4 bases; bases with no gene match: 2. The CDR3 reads CASSPGLAETQYF. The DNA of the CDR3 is TGCGCCAGCAGCCCGGGACTAGCAGAGACCCAGTACTTC.

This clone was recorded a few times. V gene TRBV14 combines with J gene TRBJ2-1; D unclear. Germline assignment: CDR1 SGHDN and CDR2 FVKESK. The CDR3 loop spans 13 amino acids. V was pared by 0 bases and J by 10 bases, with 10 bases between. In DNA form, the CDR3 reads TGTGCCAGCAGCCAAGAGATTCCCCGGGAGCAGTTCTTC. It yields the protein CASSQEIPREQFF.

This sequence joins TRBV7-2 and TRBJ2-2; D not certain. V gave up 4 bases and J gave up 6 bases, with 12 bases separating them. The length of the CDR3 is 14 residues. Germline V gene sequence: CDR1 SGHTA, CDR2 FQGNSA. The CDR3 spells CASSSSRYAGELFF. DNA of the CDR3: TGTGCCAGCAGCTCCTCTCGGTATGCCGGGGAGCTGTTTTTT.